One sample yielded the 29 T cell receptor beta chains listed below, sequenced in a study of cytomegalovirus exposure and HLA in healthy donors. Researchers ran the PCR with 60 Vbeta and 13 Jbeta primers. Measured with immunoSEQ multiplex PCR; TCRdb has only the in-frame clones, and not every one. The sample has roughly 180,000 clones, nearly 80% seen once; the top ten hold 5% to 6%. Sequences were obtained from PBMCs. Source of these receptors: a woman under 40 in good health and CMV-seropositive.

This rearrangement joins TRBV6-5 to TRBJ1-2; 8 nucleotides agree with TRBD1. From germline, CDR1 is MNHEY and CDR2 SVGAGI. The trim removed 4 bases at V and 4 bases at J, leaving 11 bases unmatched. The CDR3 contains 16 residues. The CDR3 loop reads CASSSLPTGDGYGYTF. The CDR3 DNA is TGTGCCAGCAGTTCCCTGCCGACAGGGGATGGCTATGGCTACACCTTC.

This chain uses TRBV5-1 with TRBJ1-4; 9 bases fit TRBD1. This CDR3 has 18 amino acids. Looked up from germline, CDR1 is SGHRS and CDR2 is YFSETQ. J lost 10 bases, V lost 3 bases, and 19 bases had no gene match. DNA of the CDR3: TGCGCCAGCAGCTCTATGACAGTCGGACAGGGGAGTTTAGGAAAACTGTTTTTT. Its translation: CASSSMTVGQGSLGKLFF. The whole variable domain, filled in from reference TRBV5-1 and TRBJ1-4, reads KAGVTQTPRYLIKTRGQQVTLSCSPISGHRSVSWYQQTPGQGLQFLFEYFSETQRNKGNFPGRFSGRQFSNSRSEMNVSTLELGDSALYLCASSSMTVGQGSLGKLFFGSGTQLSVL.

The chain employs TRBV10-1 and TRBJ1-1, with TRBD1 matching over 10 bases. With 2 bases clipped from V and 4 bases from J, the junction kept 4 bases outside the gene matches. Germline CDR1 WNHNN, CDR2 SYGVQD (reference sequence). The CDR3 covers 15 residues. The CDR3 spells CASSEGQGVGTEAFF. The CDR3 nucleotides are TGCGCCAGCAGTGAGGGACAGGGGGTTGGCACTGAAGCTTTCTTT.

The V gene is TRBV19, the J gene TRBJ2-3, with D possibly matching TRBD2 (5 bases). Germline lookup yields CDR1 LNHDA and CDR2 SQIVND (reference sequence). Trimming removed 3 bases from V and 8 bases from J, with 6 bases in between. The CDR3 is made up of 11 amino acids. In DNA form, the CDR3 reads TGTGCCAGTAGTATTGGGAGTACGCAGTATTTT. This sequence encodes CASSIGSTQYF.

This chain links TRBV19 with TRBJ2-2; no definite D call. The CDR3 length is 14 residues. Germline V gene data show CDR1 as LNHDA and CDR2 as SQIVND (reference sequence). The V end lost 4 bases, the J end lost 5 bases, and 11 bases lay between the germline ends. CDR3 in amino acids: CASSSLQFTGELFF. The CDR3 nucleotides read TGTGCCAGTAGTAGTCTTCAGTTTACCGGGGAGCTGTTTTTT.

In regard to this clone: Germline is not matched at one junction end, which may reflect a read error. This CDR3 is also generated by other DNA sequences in the sample. V usage is TRBV5-1 and J usage is TRBJ2-5; the D is unclear. This CDR3 is 16 amino acids long. In germline, CDR1 is SGHRS, CDR2 YFSETQ. The CDR3 bases are TGTGCCAGCAGCTTTCGCGCGGCGGTAACTAAAGAGACCCAGTACTTC. Protein product: CASSFRAAVTKETQYF.

The CDR3 sequence is CASSLAVVGGANVLTF. The CDR3 DNA is TGTGCCAGCAGCTTAGCGGTCGTCGGTGGGGCCAACGTCCTGACTTTC. The V call is TRBV7-8, the J call TRBJ2-6; D unclear. This CDR3 has 16 amino acids. V shed 0 bases and J shed 3 bases, with 9 bases lying between them. Germline assignment: CDR1 SGHVS and CDR2 FQNEAQ. Combining the CDR3 with reference TRBV7-8 and TRBJ2-6 gives the whole variable domain GAGVSQSPRYKVAKRGQDVALRCDPISGHVSLFWYQQALGQGPEFLTYFQNEAQLDKSGLPSDRFFAERPEGSVSTLKIQRTQQEDSAVYLCASSLAVVGGANVLTFGAGSRLTVL.

The chain combines TRBV6-1 with TRBJ2-5; D may be TRBD1 (6 bases). Trimming left V 6 bases short and J 9 bases short, with 17 bases between. Per the germline V gene, CDR1 is MNHNS and CDR2 is SASEGT. CDR3 size: 13 residues. The CDR3 DNA sequence: TGTGCCAGCAGCGGACAGTCCTTCACGGCCCAGTACTTC. Translated, it gives CASSGQSFTAQYF.

This chain connects TRBV7-2 to TRBJ2-1; TRBD1 matches 10 bases. The V and J ends lost 10 bases and 7 bases, in that order; junction bases with no gene match: 16. CDR1 and CDR2 (germline): SGHTA, FQGNSA. The CDR3 runs 16 residues. Written as DNA, the CDR3 is TGTGCCACCACCCGGGACAGGGGATCCCGAGGAAATGAGCAGTTCTTC. Protein sequence: CATTRDRGSRGNEQFF. The full variable domain, its missing parts supplied by reference TRBV7-2 and TRBJ2-1, is GAGVSQSPSNKVTEKGKDVELRCDPISGHTALYWYRQSLGQGLEFLIYFQGNSAPDKSGLPSDRFSAERTGGSVSTLTIQRTQQEDSAVYLCATTRDRGSRGNEQFFGPGTRLTVL.

This clone was detected once. The gene calls are TRBV5-1 and TRBJ2-7, with 7 bases identical to TRBD1. CDR3 length equals 14 residues. Trimming took 4 bases from V and 5 from J; bases not matched to a gene: 9. CDR1 and CDR2 from the germline V gene are SGHRS and YFSETQ. The CDR3 reads CASSLSTGAHEQYF. The CDR3 region has the DNA TGCGCCAGCAGCCTGAGTACAGGGGCCCACGAGCAGTACTTC.

This chain links TRBV7-2 with TRBJ1-3, with 9 bases matching TRBD1. Germline CDR1 is SGHTA and CDR2 is FQGNSA. Trimming at V came to 5 bases and at J to 4 bases, leaving 6 bases not matched to a gene. This CDR3 is 15 amino acids long. Here the CDR3 reads CASSLQGATGNTIYF. DNA for the CDR3: TGTGCCAGCAGCCTACAGGGGGCGACGGGAAACACCATATATTTT.

This chain joins TRBV19 and TRBJ2-1; D is uncertain. CDR3 size: 12 residues. Germline V lookup: CDR1 LNHDA, CDR2 SQIVND (reference sequence). Trimming cost V 8 bases and J 2 bases, with 7 bases left between them. This CDR3 is CASARAYNEQFF. CDR3 sequence (DNA): TGTGCCAGTGCCCGAGCCTACAATGAGCAGTTCTTC. The variable domain in full, completed from reference TRBV19 and TRBJ2-1, reads DGGITQSPKYLFRKEGQNVTLSCEQNLNHDAMYWYRQDPGQGLRLIYYSQIVNDFQKGDIAEGYSVSREKKESFPLTVTSAQKNPTAFYLCASARAYNEQFFGPGTRLTVL.

This chain connects TRBV18 to TRBJ2-7, with 8 nucleotides matching TRBD2. The ends lost 3 bases at V and 0 bases at J; junction bases unmatched: 7. Germline V gene data show CDR1 as KGHSH and CDR2 as LQKENI. This CDR3 is 16 amino acids long. In DNA form, the CDR3 reads TGTGCCAGCTCACCGTCCTCGAGCGGGAGCTCCTACGAGCAGTACTTC. This sequence encodes CASSPSSSGSSYEQYF.

The V call is TRBV7-9, the J call TRBJ2-5; 10 bases map to TRBD2. This CDR3 is 15 amino acids long. The V segment lost 1 base and the J segment 2 bases; nucleotides outside the gene matches: 1. Germline CDR1 and CDR2: SEHNR and FQNEAQ (reference sequence). The DNA for the CDR3 is TGTGCCAGCAGCTTAGGGGGACTAGCGCAAGAGACCCAGTACTTC. Its protein is CASSLGGLAQETQYF.

The gene calls are TRBV7-9 and TRBJ2-2; D ambiguous. This CDR3 has 15 amino acids. CDR1 and CDR2 (germline): SEHNR, FQNEAQ (reference sequence). Between the trimmed V and J ends, which lost 8 bases and 2 bases, there was a span of 15 bases. Here the CDR3 DNA reads TGTGCCAGCGTCCCGCGGAGCGCAAACACCGGGGAGCTGTTTTTT. It specifies CASVPRSANTGELFF.

This clone came up a few times. The CDR3 DNA sequence: TGTGCCAGCAGCTTATTTACAGGCCTTAACTATGGCTACACCTTC. It is translated as CASSLFTGLNYGYTF. The chain uses TRBV7-2 and TRBJ1-2; maybe TRBD1 (5 bases). The CDR3 consists of 15 residues. CDR1 is SGHTA, CDR2 FQGNSA, per germline. Deletions cut 2 bases from V and 1 base from J, with 11 bases between.

This clone appeared a few times. This chain links TRBV6-5 with TRBJ1-2; maybe TRBD1 (5 bases). With 2 bases removed from V and 2 bases from J, the gap between germline ends came to 6 bases. The CDR3 length is 13 residues. CDR1 and CDR2 from the germline V gene are MNHEY and SVGAGI. The CDR3 DNA reads as TGTGCCAGCAGTTACGCAGGGAACTATGGCTACACCTTC. Its protein is CASSYAGNYGYTF.

V gene TRBV5-1 combines with J gene TRBJ2-2; 12 bases are shared with TRBD2. Germline V gives CDR1 SGHRS, CDR2 YFSETQ. The CDR3 spans 18 residues. Unmatched junction bases numbered 14, after V lost 4 bases and J lost 7 bases. For the CDR3, the DNA is TGCGCCAGCAGCCCCTTCCTTCTAGCGGGAGGGCCGGGCGGGGAGCTGTTTTTT. Its protein is CASSPFLLAGGPGGELFF.

This clone appeared many times. V is TRBV7-2 and J is TRBJ1-5; perhaps TRBD1 as D (6 bases). The CDR3 covers 14 residues. V was pared by 5 bases and J by 5 bases, with 13 bases between. Germline V CDR1 and CDR2: SGHTA, FQGNSA. DNA of the CDR3: TGTGCCAGCAGCCCCGGGGACATTTATCAGCCCCAGCATTTT. Amino acid sequence: CASSPGDIYQPQHF.

The chain combines TRBV27 with TRBJ1-1; TRBD1 matches 7 bases. The CDR3 sequence is 16 residues long. Unmatched junction bases numbered 11, after V lost 4 bases and J lost 3 bases. In germline, CDR1 is MNHEY, CDR2 SMNVEV (reference sequence). This CDR3 reads CASSWTGGATDTEAFF. The DNA for the CDR3 is TGTGCCAGCAGTTGGACAGGTGGGGCAACTGACACTGAAGCTTTCTTT.

The rearrangement links TRBV11-3 to TRBJ2-2; 7 bases fit TRBD2. The CDR3 runs 16 residues. Germline loops: CDR1 SGHNT, CDR2 YENEEA. J gave up 6 bases and V 0 bases, and 7 bases lay outside the gene matches. The CDR3 bases are TGTGCCAGCAGCTTAGATCCAGCGGGGATTTCCGGGGAGCTGTTTTTT. It encodes CASSLDPAGISGELFF.

In its sample, this clone was seen once. The chain uses TRBV5-6 and TRBJ2-3; no reliable D call. V gave up 3 bases and J gave up 6 bases, with 14 bases separating them. The CDR3 has 14 residues. Germline V gene sequence: CDR1 SGHDT, CDR2 YYEEEE. The CDR3 spells CASSWMRIADTQYF. CDR3 coding DNA: TGTGCCAGCAGCTGGATGAGGATAGCTGATACGCAGTATTTT.

The J gene is TRBJ2-5, the V gene TRBV10-3; TRBD2 matches at 10 bases. The CDR3 consists of 17 residues. Germline CDR1 reads ENHRY; CDR2 reads SYGVKD. J lost 5 bases, V lost 4 bases, and 13 bases had no gene match. Here the CDR3 reads CAISVGTSVRPGETQYF. The CDR3 bases are TGTGCCATCAGTGTGGGGACTAGCGTGCGGCCTGGGGAGACCCAGTACTTC.

The rearrangement uses TRBV5-1 and TRBJ2-3; D gene uncertain. In germline, CDR1 is SGHRS, CDR2 YFSETQ. V lost 7 bases and J 0 bases, leaving 18 bases between the germline ends. The CDR3 extends over 16 amino acids. The CDR3 here is CASAPFEAGSTDTQYF. CDR3 bases: TGCGCCAGCGCCCCCTTTGAGGCCGGGAGCACAGATACGCAGTATTTT.

This clone was observed a single time. The chain uses TRBV12-5 and TRBJ2-1, with a weak D call TRBD2 (5 bases). In germline, CDR1 is LGHNT, CDR2 FRNRAP. The CDR3 runs to 12 residues. V was shortened by 0 bases and J by 9 bases, with 6 bases between the two germline ends. The CDR3 loop is CASGLVRGEQFF. The DNA for the CDR3 is TGTGCTAGTGGTTTGGTACGGGGTGAGCAGTTCTTC.

This clone was recorded once. The CDR3 region is CASTLFPTTTGQGSEQYF. The CDR3 nucleotides read TGCGCCAGCACTCTATTCCCAACCACAACGGGACAGGGCTCGGAGCAGTACTTC. The chain uses TRBV5-1 and TRBJ2-7; 9 nucleotides align to TRBD1. CDR3 length: 18 residues. V was pared by 6 bases and J by 7 bases, with 23 bases of the junction left unmatched. Germline CDR1 reads SGHRS; CDR2 reads YFSETQ. The full variable domain, completed using reference TRBV5-1 and TRBJ2-7, is KAGVTQTPRYLIKTRGQQVTLSCSPISGHRSVSWYQQTPGQGLQFLFEYFSETQRNKGNFPGRFSGRQFSNSRSEMNVSTLELGDSALYLCASTLFPTTTGQGSEQYFGPGTRLTVT.

This clone was seen once. A read error is possible here, since a much larger clone lies one base away. Within the sample, other DNA sequences also encode this same CDR3. The J gene is TRBJ1-1, the V gene TRBV28; a weak D match, TRBD1 (5 bases). The V gene's germline CDR1 is MDHEN and CDR2 SYDVKM. The CDR3 runs to 12 residues. CDR3 in amino acids: CASSQGNTEAFF. In nucleotides, the CDR3 is TGTGCTAGCAGTCAGGGGAACACTGAAGCTTTCTTT.

The chain is built from TRBV10-3 and TRBJ1-1; D is uncertain. The ends were cut back, 6 bases at V and 0 bases at J, with 8 bases in the middle. The CDR3 has 13 amino acids. Germline V gene sequence: CDR1 ENHRY, CDR2 SYGVKD. The DNA for the CDR3 is TGTGCCATCAGACTAGACCTGAACACTGAAGCTTTCTTT. Translating it yields CAIRLDLNTEAFF.

The genes are TRBV7-3 and TRBJ2-7; 7 bases map to TRBD2. Germline V gene sequence: CDR1 SGHTA, CDR2 FQGTGA. This CDR3 has 14 amino acids. V was pared by 1 base and J by 2 bases, with 2 bases of the junction left unmatched. The CDR3 sequence is CASSLSGGTYEQYF. CDR3 bases: TGTGCCAGCAGCTTAAGCGGGGGAACCTACGAGCAGTACTTC.